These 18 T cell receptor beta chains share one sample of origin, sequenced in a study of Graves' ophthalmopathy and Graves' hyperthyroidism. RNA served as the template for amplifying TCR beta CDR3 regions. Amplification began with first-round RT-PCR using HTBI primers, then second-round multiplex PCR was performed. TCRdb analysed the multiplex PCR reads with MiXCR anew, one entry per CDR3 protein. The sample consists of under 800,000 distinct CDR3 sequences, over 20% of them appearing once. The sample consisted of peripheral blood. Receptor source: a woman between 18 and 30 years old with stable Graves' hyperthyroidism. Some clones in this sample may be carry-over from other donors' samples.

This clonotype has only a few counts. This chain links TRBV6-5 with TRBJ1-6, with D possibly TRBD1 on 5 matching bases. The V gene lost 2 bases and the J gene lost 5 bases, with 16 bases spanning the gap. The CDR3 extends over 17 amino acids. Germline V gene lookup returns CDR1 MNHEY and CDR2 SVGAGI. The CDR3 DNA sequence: TGTGCCAGCAGTTACGTCCCCTTCCAGGGAGATAATTCACCCCTCCACTTT. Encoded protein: CASSYVPFQGDNSPLHF.

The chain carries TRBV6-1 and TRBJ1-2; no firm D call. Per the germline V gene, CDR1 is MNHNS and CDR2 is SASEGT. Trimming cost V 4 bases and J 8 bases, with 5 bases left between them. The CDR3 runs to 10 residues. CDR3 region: CASSAGGYTF. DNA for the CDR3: TGTGCCAGCAGTGCTGGGGGCTACACCTTC.

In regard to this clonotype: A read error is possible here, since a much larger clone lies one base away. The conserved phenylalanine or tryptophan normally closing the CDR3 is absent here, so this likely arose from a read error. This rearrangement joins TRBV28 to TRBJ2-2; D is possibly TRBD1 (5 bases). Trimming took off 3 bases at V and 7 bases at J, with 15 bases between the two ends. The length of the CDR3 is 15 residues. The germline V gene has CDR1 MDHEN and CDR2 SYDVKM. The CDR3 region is CASSFGARGIGELFV. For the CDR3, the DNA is TGTGCCAGCAGTTTTGGGGCCCGAGGTATCGGGGAGCTGTTTGTT.

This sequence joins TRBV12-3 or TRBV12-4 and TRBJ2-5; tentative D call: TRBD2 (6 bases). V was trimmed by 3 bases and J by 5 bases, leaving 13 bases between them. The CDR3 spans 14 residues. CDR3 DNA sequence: TGTGCCAGCAGTTTCGCGGGGAGTGATGAGACCCAGTACTTC. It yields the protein CASSFAGSDETQYF.

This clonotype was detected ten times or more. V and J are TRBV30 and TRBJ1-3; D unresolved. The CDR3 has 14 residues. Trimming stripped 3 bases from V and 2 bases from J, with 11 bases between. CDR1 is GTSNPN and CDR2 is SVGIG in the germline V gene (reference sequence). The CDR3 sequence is CAWSRTVTGNTIYF. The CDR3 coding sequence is TGTGCCTGGAGCCGGACCGTAACTGGAAACACCATATATTTT.

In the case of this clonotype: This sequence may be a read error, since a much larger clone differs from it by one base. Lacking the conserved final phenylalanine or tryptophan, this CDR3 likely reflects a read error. This CDR3 is CAWSGGDQPQHL. In DNA, the CDR3 is TGTGCCTGGAGTGGAGGGGATCAGCCCCAGCATTTG. V usage is TRBV30 and J usage is TRBJ1-5; D is possibly TRBD1 (5 bases). Germline V CDR1 and CDR2: GTSNPN, SVGIG (reference sequence). The CDR3 sequence is 12 residues long. Trimming shortened V by 1 base and J by 5 bases, and 6 bases separated the two germline ends.

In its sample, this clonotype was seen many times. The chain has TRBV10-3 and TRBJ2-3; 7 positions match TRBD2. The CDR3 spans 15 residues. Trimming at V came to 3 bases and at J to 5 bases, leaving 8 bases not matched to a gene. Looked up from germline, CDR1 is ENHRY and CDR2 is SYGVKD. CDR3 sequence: CAISDESLALDTQYF. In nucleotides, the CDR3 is TGTGCCATCAGTGACGAATCACTAGCGTTAGATACGCAGTATTTT.

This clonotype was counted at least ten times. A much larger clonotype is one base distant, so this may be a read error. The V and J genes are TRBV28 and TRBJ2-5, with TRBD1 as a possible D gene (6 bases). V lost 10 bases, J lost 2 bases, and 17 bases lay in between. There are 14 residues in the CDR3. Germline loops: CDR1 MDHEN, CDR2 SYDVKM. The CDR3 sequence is CATNKVTGQETQYF. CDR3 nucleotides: TGTGCCACCAACAAAGTGACAGGACAAGAGACCCAGTACTTC.

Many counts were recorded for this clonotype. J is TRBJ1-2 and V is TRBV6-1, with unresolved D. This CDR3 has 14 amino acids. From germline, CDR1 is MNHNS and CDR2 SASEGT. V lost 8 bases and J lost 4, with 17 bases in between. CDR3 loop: CASSLARAGYGYTF. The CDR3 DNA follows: TGTGCCAGCTCCCTCGCGCGGGCAGGCTATGGCTACACCTTC.

CDR3: CAGQGSGNTIYF. The CDR3 region has the DNA TGTGCCGGACAGGGCTCTGGAAACACCATATATTTT. V is TRBV12-3 or TRBV12-4 and J is TRBJ1-3; 8 positions match TRBD1. CDR3 length: 12 residues. With 11 bases clipped from V and 0 bases from J, the junction kept 0 bases outside the gene matches.

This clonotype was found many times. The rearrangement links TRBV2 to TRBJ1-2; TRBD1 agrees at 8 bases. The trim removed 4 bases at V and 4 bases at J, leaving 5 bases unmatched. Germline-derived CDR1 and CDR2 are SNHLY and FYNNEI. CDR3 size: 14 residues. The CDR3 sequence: CASSADRAVYGYTF. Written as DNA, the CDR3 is TGTGCCAGCAGTGCGGACAGGGCGGTCTATGGCTACACCTTC.

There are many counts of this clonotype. The CDR3 loop reads CASSYSNRGGYEQYF. The DNA of the CDR3 is TGTGCCAGCAGTTACTCCAACAGGGGAGGCTACGAGCAGTACTTC. This rearrangement joins TRBV6-5 to TRBJ2-7; a weak D match, TRBD1 (7 bases). The CDR3 has 15 residues. Germline V CDR1 and CDR2: MNHEY, SVGAGI. The ends were cut back, 0 bases at V and 3 bases at J, with 12 bases in the middle.

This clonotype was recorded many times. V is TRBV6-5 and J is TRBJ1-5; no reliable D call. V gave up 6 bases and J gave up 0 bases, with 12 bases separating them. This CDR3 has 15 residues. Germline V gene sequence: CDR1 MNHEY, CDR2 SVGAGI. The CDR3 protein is CASRTTEYSNQPQHF. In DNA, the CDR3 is TGTGCCAGCAGAACGACCGAGTATAGCAATCAGCCCCAGCATTTT.

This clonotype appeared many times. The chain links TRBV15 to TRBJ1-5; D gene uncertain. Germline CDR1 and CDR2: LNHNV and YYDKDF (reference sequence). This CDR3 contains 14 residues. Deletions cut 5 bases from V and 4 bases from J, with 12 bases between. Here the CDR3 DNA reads TGTGCCACCAGCGGCAGAGGGTATAATCAGCCCCAGCATTTT. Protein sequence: CATSGRGYNQPQHF.

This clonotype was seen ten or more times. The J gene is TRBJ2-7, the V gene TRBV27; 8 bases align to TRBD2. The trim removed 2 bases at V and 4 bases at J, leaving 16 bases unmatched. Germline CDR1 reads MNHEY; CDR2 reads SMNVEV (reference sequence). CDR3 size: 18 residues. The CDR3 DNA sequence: TGTGCCAGCAGTTTAGCCCACAGGGAAACTAGCGGAAGTTACGAGCAGTACTTC. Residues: CASSLAHRETSGSYEQYF.

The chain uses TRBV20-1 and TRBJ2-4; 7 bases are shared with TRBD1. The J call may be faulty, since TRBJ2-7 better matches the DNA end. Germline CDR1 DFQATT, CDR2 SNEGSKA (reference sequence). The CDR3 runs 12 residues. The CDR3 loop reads CSASQGAYEQYF. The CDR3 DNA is TGCAGTGCTAGCCAGGGGGCCTACGAGCAGTACTTC.

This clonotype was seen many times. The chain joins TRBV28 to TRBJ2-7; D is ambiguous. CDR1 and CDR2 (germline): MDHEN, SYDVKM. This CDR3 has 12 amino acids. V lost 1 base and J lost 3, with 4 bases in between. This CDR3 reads CASSLSDYEQYF. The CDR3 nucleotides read TGTGCCAGCAGTTTATCCGACTACGAGCAGTACTTC.

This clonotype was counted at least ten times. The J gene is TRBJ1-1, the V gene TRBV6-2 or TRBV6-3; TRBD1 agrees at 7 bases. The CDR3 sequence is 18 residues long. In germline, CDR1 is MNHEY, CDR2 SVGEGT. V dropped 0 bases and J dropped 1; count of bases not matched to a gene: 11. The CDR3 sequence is CASSYSLDRDPANTEAFF. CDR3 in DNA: TGTGCCAGCAGTTACTCCCTCGACAGGGATCCGGCGAACACTGAAGCTTTCTTT.